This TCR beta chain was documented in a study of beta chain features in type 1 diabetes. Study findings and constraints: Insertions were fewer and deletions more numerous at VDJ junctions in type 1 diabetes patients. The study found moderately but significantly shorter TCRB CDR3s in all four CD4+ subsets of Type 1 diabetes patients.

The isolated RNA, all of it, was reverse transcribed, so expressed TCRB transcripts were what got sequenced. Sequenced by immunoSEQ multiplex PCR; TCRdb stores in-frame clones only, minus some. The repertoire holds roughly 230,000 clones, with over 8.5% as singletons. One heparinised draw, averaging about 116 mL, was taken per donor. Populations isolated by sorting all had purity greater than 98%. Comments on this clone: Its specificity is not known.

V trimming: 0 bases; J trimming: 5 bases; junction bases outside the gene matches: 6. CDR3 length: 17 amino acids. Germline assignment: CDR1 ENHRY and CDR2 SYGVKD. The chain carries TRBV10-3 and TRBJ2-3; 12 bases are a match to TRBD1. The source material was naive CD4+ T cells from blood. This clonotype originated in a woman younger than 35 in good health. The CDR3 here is CAISESVGTGGKDTQYF. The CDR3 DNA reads TGTGCCATCAGTGAGTCTGTCGGGACAGGGGGCAAAGATACGCAGTATTTT.